The 19 T cell receptor beta chains in this list originate from one sample, sequenced in a study of T-cell memory formation after mild COVID-19. TCRdb itself ran the 5' RACE reads through MiXCR, one entry per CDR3 protein. The profile covers roughly 130,000 distinct CDR3 sequences, with around 15% appearing a single time and 4.5% to 5.5% taken by the ten largest. The sequenced material came from PBMCs or a T cell subset sorted from them (not recorded which). These receptors all stem from a man between 18 and 29 years old who had mild COVID-19 (a few samples of this study predate the infection). Cell type and time point are not known.

This clonotype was picked up many times. CDR3 amino acids: CASSSTGTPNTEAFF. In nucleotides, the CDR3 is TGCGCCAGCAGCTCCACCGGGACCCCGAACACTGAAGCTTTCTTT. The chain has TRBV5-1 and TRBJ1-1, with a weak D call TRBD1 (5 bases). Trimming pared 3 bases from V and 1 base from J, leaving 13 bases between. Looked up from germline, CDR1 is SGHRS and CDR2 is YFSETQ. There are 15 residues in the CDR3.

The rearrangement joins TRBV5-1 to TRBJ2-1; 16 positions agree with TRBD2. Germline V gene sequence: CDR1 SGHRS, CDR2 YFSETQ. V was pared by 4 bases and J by 2 bases, with 12 bases of the junction left unmatched. CDR3 length: 20 amino acids. The CDR3 DNA reads TGCGCCAGCAGCCCGCTTACCGGGACTAGCGGGGGGGCCCCCTACAATGAGCAGTTCTTC. It translates to CASSPLTGTSGGAPYNEQFF.

The V and J genes are TRBV29-1 and TRBJ2-5; maybe TRBD1 (7 bases). The CDR3 covers 15 residues. V was clipped by 3 bases and J by 0 bases, with 14 bases between them. The germline gives CDR1 SQVTM, CDR2 ANQGSEA. Written as DNA, the CDR3 is TGCAGCGTTGATGCGGCAGGGGGGTACCAAGAGACCCAGTACTTC. Amino acids: CSVDAAGGYQETQYF.

The rearrangement joins TRBV10-3 to TRBJ2-3, with D possibly being TRBD2 (7 bases). V was trimmed by 7 bases and J by 1 base, leaving 15 bases between them. CDR1 is ENHRY and CDR2 is SYGVKD in the germline V gene. This CDR3 comprises 15 residues. In DNA form, the CDR3 reads TGTGCCATCAACGTACAGGGAGGGGGCACAGATACGCAGTATTTT. Translated: CAINVQGGGTDTQYF.

The sample holds a few counts of this clonotype. The chain has TRBV20-1 and TRBJ1-2, with 10 nucleotides matching TRBD1. Trimming removed 6 bases from V and 8 bases from J; junction bases left unmatched: 9. Germline lookup yields CDR1 DFQATT and CDR2 SNEGSKA (reference sequence). The CDR3 contains 13 residues. CDR3 DNA sequence: TGCAGTGCATCCGGGACAGGGGTGGCGGGCTACACCTTC. Protein: CSASGTGVAGYTF.

V gene TRBV7-3 combines with J gene TRBJ1-2; D may be TRBD1 (5 bases). The germline V and J ends were trimmed by 2 bases and 0 bases, with 25 bases remaining between them. Germline CDR1 SGHTA, CDR2 FQGTGA. CDR3 length equals 20 residues. CDR3 DNA sequence: TGTGCCAGCAGCTTAGGGGCACGAAGGAGGCCGGGGGTAGCTAACTATGGCTACACCTTC. This encodes CASSLGARRRPGVANYGYTF.

This clonotype has a handful of counts. This chain joins TRBV7-3 and TRBJ2-1; the match to TRBD1 covers 7 bases. CDR1 and CDR2 from the germline V gene are SGHTA and FQGTGA. There are 16 residues in the CDR3. V lost 4 bases and J lost 8; bases outside the gene matches: 14. The CDR3 sequence: CASSSPPRAGGDEQFF. CDR3 DNA sequence: TGTGCCAGCAGCTCCCCCCCGCGGGCAGGGGGAGATGAGCAGTTCTTC.

This clonotype has a handful of counts. The genes are TRBV5-6 and TRBJ2-3, with 7 bases lining up with TRBD1. There are 14 residues in the CDR3. Germline V gives CDR1 SGHDT, CDR2 YYEEEE. Trimming at V came to 4 bases and at J to 2 bases, leaving 4 bases not matched to a gene. CDR3 sequence (DNA): TGTGCCAGCAGCCCCGGGACAGCCACAGATACGCAGTATTTT. Amino acids: CASSPGTATDTQYF.

The rearrangement joins TRBV7-2 to TRBJ2-2; unclear D gene. Germline CDR1 reads SGHTA; CDR2 reads FQGNSA. Trimming took 3 bases from V and 1 from J, leaving 3 bases between them. CDR3 length equals 13 residues. CDR3: CASSFMNTGELFF. Here the CDR3 DNA reads TGTGCCAGCAGCTTTATGAACACCGGGGAGCTGTTTTTT.

This clonotype was observed many times. This chain joins TRBV6-5 and TRBJ2-7; D is possibly TRBD1 (6 bases). V was trimmed by 6 bases and J by 6 bases, leaving 12 bases between them. The CDR3 loop spans 12 amino acids. From germline, CDR1 is MNHEY and CDR2 SVGAGI. The CDR3 coding sequence is TGTGCCAGCAGCCGCAGGGGTGGCGAGCAGTACGTC. This encodes CASSRRGGEQYV.

This chain connects TRBV10-3 to TRBJ1-1; D is uncertain. Germline lookup yields CDR1 ENHRY and CDR2 SYGVKD. This CDR3 is 15 amino acids long. The germline V and J ends were trimmed by 4 bases and 1 base, with 13 bases remaining between them. CDR3 sequence: CAISGKSGRNTEAFF. The CDR3 nucleotides read TGTGCCATCAGTGGTAAATCCGGACGGAACACTGAAGCTTTCTTT.

This clonotype showed up just a few times. The chain is built from TRBV6-1 and TRBJ2-5, with D unresolved. V lost 4 bases to trimming and J lost 4 bases, with 7 bases between them. The germline CDR1 and CDR2 sequences are MNHNS and SASEGT. The CDR3 runs to 12 residues. Here the CDR3 reads CASSVLGETQYF. CDR3 DNA sequence: TGTGCCAGCAGTGTCCTAGGAGAGACCCAGTACTTC.

This clonotype was found a few times. V gene TRBV12-3 or TRBV12-4 combines with J gene TRBJ1-2, with D hard to call. The V end was cut by 6 bases, the J end by 5 bases, with 13 bases between. The CDR3 loop spans 13 amino acids. The CDR3 protein is CASSLLGAYGYTF. Here the CDR3 DNA reads TGTGCCAGCAGCTTACTGGGAGCGTATGGCTACACCTTC.

The J gene is TRBJ2-1, the V gene TRBV7-9; 12 bases fit TRBD1. Germline trimming cut 5 bases from V and 8 bases from J; bases unmatched to any gene: 10. This CDR3 spans 16 amino acids. From germline, CDR1 is SEHNR and CDR2 FQNEAQ (reference sequence). CDR3 region: CASSQMGQGAFDEQFF. CDR3 DNA sequence: TGTGCCAGCAGCCAAATGGGACAGGGGGCTTTTGATGAGCAGTTCTTC.

This clonotype was seen a handful of times. The V gene is TRBV2, the J gene TRBJ1-5, with 7 bases matching TRBD1. V lost 6 bases and J lost 2; bases outside the gene matches: 4. Germline V gene lookup returns CDR1 SNHLY and CDR2 FYNNEI. This CDR3 contains 14 residues. The CDR3 is CASSRDSRNQPQHF. CDR3 in DNA: TGTGCCAGCAGCCGGGACAGCCGCAATCAGCCCCAGCATTTT.

This chain joins TRBV3-1 and TRBJ2-1; 8 bases are a match to TRBD1. V lost 0 bases, J lost 6 bases, and 7 bases stayed unmatched. Per germline, CDR1 LGHDT and CDR2 YNNKEL (reference sequence). The CDR3 length is 16 residues. The CDR3 bases are TGTGCCAGCAGCCAAGATCCCAGGGGGCTTGGCAATGAGCAGTTCTTC. It codes for CASSQDPRGLGNEQFF.

The V and J genes are TRBV12-3 or TRBV12-4 and TRBJ2-3; TRBD2 agrees at 7 bases. V trimming: 3 bases; J trimming: 8 bases; junction bases outside the gene matches: 2. This CDR3 is 12 amino acids long. CDR3 sequence (DNA): TGTGCCAGCAGTTTTGGGGGGGGTACGCAGTATTTT. Encoded protein: CASSFGGGTQYF.

CDR3 protein: CATSDSSGGWDQPQHF. The CDR3 DNA is TGTGCCACCAGTGACTCCTCAGGGGGGTGGGATCAGCCCCAGCATTTT. The rearrangement uses TRBV24-1 and TRBJ1-5; 7 bases line up with TRBD1. CDR3 size: 16 residues. The germline gives CDR1 KGHDR, CDR2 SFDVKD. The V and J ends lost 4 bases and 5 bases, in that order; junction bases with no gene match: 10.

In this sample, this clonotype turned up a few times. This chain uses TRBV14 with TRBJ2-1; D is undetermined. V dropped 1 base and J dropped 3 bases, with 10 bases sitting between them. The CDR3 has 15 amino acids. Looked up from germline, CDR1 is SGHDN and CDR2 is FVKESK. As DNA, the CDR3 is TGTGCCAGCAGCCAAGTGCAACCGGTCTACAATGAGCAGTTCTTC. Protein product: CASSQVQPVYNEQFF.